The 22 T cell receptor beta chains below come from one sample, sequenced in a study of cytomegalovirus exposure and HLA in healthy donors. Profiled with immunoSEQ multiplex PCR; TCRdb holds only in-frame clones, not every one. The sample holds around 80,000 clones; roughly 95% are singletons and the top ten take 1.3%. Sequenced sample: PBMCs. The receptors shown here come from a young woman in good health and CMV-seronegative.

The chain couples TRBV9 to TRBJ2-2; 11 bases are shared with TRBD2. The CDR3 runs to 18 residues. V was pared by 0 bases and J by 2 bases, with 6 bases of the junction left unmatched. Germline values: CDR1 SGDLS, CDR2 YYNGEE. The CDR3 protein is CASSVEGGLAANTGELFF. The CDR3 nucleotides are TGTGCCAGCAGCGTAGAAGGGGGACTAGCGGCAAACACCGGGGAGCTGTTTTTT.

The CDR3 region has the DNA TGTGCCAGCAGGCGGGCGGGGAGAGACAATGAGCAGTTCTTC. Its translation is CASRRAGRDNEQFF. The chain links TRBV25-1 to TRBJ2-1; the D gene is possibly TRBD2 (6 bases). CDR3 length: 14 residues. Germline values: CDR1 MGHDK, CDR2 SYGVNS. V dropped 6 bases and J dropped 5 bases, with 14 bases sitting between them.

V and J are TRBV4-1 and TRBJ2-7; 13 bases are shared with TRBD2. V lost 7 bases to trimming and J lost 5 bases; unmatched junction nucleotides: 17. The germline V gene has CDR1 MGHRA and CDR2 YSYEKL. This CDR3 is 18 amino acids long. CDR3 sequence: CASTRTSGRSPFNDEQYF. Written as DNA, the CDR3 is TGCGCCAGCACCAGGACTAGCGGGAGAAGTCCCTTTAATGACGAGCAGTACTTC.

The J gene is TRBJ1-2, the V gene TRBV2; D might be TRBD1 (6 bases). The CDR3 covers 13 residues. Germline V lookup: CDR1 SNHLY, CDR2 FYNNEI. Deletions cut 4 bases from V and 4 bases from J, with 10 bases between. Written as DNA, the CDR3 is TGTGCCAGCAGTGGGACAGCCTTCTATGGCTACACCTTC. Translating gives CASSGTAFYGYTF.

This chain links TRBV14 with TRBJ2-1, with D maybe TRBD2 (5 bases). V dropped 9 bases and J dropped 0 bases, with 15 bases sitting between them. The CDR3 loop spans 15 amino acids. The germline CDR1 and CDR2 sequences are SGHDN and FVKESK. CDR3: CASSQEADSYNEQFF. The CDR3 DNA sequence: TGTGCCAGTTCCCAGGAGGCCGACTCCTACAATGAGCAGTTCTTC.

The V call is TRBV5-5, the J call TRBJ1-5; TRBD1 agrees at 7 bases. Per the germline V gene, CDR1 is SGHKS and CDR2 is YYEKEE (reference sequence). V dropped 4 bases and J dropped 9; count of bases not matched to a gene: 16. The CDR3 length is 16 residues. This CDR3 is CASSIGQDPYVWPQHF. The CDR3 DNA follows: TGTGCCAGCAGCATCGGACAGGATCCATACGTTTGGCCCCAGCATTTT.

V usage is TRBV2 and J usage is TRBJ2-3; 10 nucleotides match TRBD2. The trim removed 4 bases at V and 1 base at J, leaving 8 bases unmatched. The CDR3 has 17 residues. The V gene's germline CDR1 is SNHLY and CDR2 FYNNEI. CDR3 loop: CASSVGGLAGGTDTQYF. CDR3 bases: TGTGCCAGCAGTGTGGGGGGGCTAGCGGGAGGCACAGATACGCAGTATTTT.

This clone was picked up one time. The gene calls are TRBV9 and TRBJ2-3; D uncertain. V was trimmed by 0 bases and J by 4 bases, leaving 9 bases between them. CDR3 length: 14 amino acids. Germline V gene lookup returns CDR1 SGDLS and CDR2 YYNGEE. DNA of the CDR3: TGTGCCAGCAGCGTAGATCAGCGTTCAGATACGCAGTATTTT. Protein product: CASSVDQRSDTQYF.

The chain recombines TRBV5-1 with TRBJ2-4, with 10 bases lining up with TRBD2. Trimming at V came to 4 bases and at J to 0 bases, leaving 10 bases not matched to a gene. The CDR3 extends over 18 amino acids. Germline-derived CDR1 and CDR2 are SGHRS and YFSETQ. The CDR3 DNA is TGCGCCAGCAGCCAATGGACTAGCGGACAAGAAGCCAAAAACATTCAGTACTTC. Translating it yields CASSQWTSGQEAKNIQYF.

The V gene is TRBV5-1, the J gene TRBJ2-1; D might be TRBD2 (6 bases). V dropped 3 bases and J dropped 9 bases, with 19 bases sitting between them. Germline V gene data show CDR1 as SGHRS and CDR2 as YFSETQ. The length of the CDR3 is 15 residues. The CDR3, as DNA: TGCGCCAGCAGCTCCCGAGCCCTAGCGTTTGGTGAGCAGTTCTTC. Translating gives CASSSRALAFGEQFF.

This rearrangement joins TRBV9 to TRBJ2-7; D might be TRBD1 (6 bases). V was trimmed by 1 base and J by 1 base, leaving 9 bases between them. This CDR3 spans 14 amino acids. Germline CDR1 reads SGDLS; CDR2 reads YYNGEE. For the CDR3, the DNA is TGTGCCAGCAGCGTAACGCAGGGGTCCTACGAGCAGTACTTC. Protein: CASSVTQGSYEQYF.

The CDR3 DNA follows: TGTGCCAGCAGCTCCGATAGCGGACAGGGCTTTTACAATGAGCAGTTCTTC. The encoded protein is CASSSDSGQGFYNEQFF. This chain links TRBV11-2 with TRBJ2-1, with TRBD1 matching 8 bases. Germline V gene sequence: CDR1 SGHAT, CDR2 FQNNGV. V lost 4 bases, J lost 4 bases, and 12 bases stayed unmatched. The CDR3 spans 17 residues.

The chain joins TRBV6-5 to TRBJ2-5; TRBD1 is a possible D gene (5 bases). From germline, CDR1 is MNHEY and CDR2 SVGAGI. The CDR3 is 13 amino acids. The V and J ends lost 4 bases and 2 bases respectively, with 8 bases between them. CDR3 region: CASSLYRQETQYF. Here the CDR3 DNA reads TGTGCCAGCAGTTTATACAGGCAAGAGACCCAGTACTTC.

This chain links TRBV19 with TRBJ2-7, with TRBD1 matching 9 bases. Per the germline V gene, CDR1 is LNHDA and CDR2 is SQIVND (reference sequence). Unmatched junction bases numbered 7, after V lost 4 bases and J lost 3 bases. The CDR3 is 15 residues long. The CDR3 spells CASSKAGQGNYEQYF. The DNA of the CDR3 is TGTGCCAGTAGTAAAGCGGGACAGGGCAACTACGAGCAGTACTTC.

CDR3 sequence: CASSLRQGAFPYEQYF. CDR3 nucleotides: TGTGCCAGCAGTTTAAGACAGGGGGCTTTCCCCTACGAGCAGTACTTC. The V gene is TRBV28, the J gene TRBJ2-7; 10 positions match TRBD1. The trim removed 2 bases at V and 2 bases at J, leaving 6 bases unmatched. This CDR3 region has 16 residues. Germline CDR1 reads MDHEN; CDR2 reads SYDVKM.

V usage is TRBV19 and J usage is TRBJ1-5, with unresolved D. This CDR3 comprises 13 residues. CDR1 LNHDA and CDR2 SQIVND come from the germline V gene (reference sequence). V was trimmed by 8 bases and J by 6 bases, leaving 14 bases between them. The CDR3 here is CASSPGYSQPQHF. CDR3 nucleotides: TGTGCCAGTTCCCCAGGTTATAGTCAGCCCCAGCATTTT.

This clone was counted a single time. The chain recombines TRBV30 with TRBJ1-6; D is perhaps TRBD1 (6 bases). CDR3 size: 16 residues. Germline values: CDR1 GTSNPN, CDR2 SVGIG (reference sequence). Trimming removed 4 bases at V and 5 bases at J, with 18 bases between. CDR3 amino acids: CAWKVAGALNNSPLHF. CDR3 bases: TGTGCCTGGAAGGTGGCGGGGGCCCTAAATAATTCACCCCTCCACTTT.

In its sample, this clone was seen a few times. This sequence joins TRBV27 and TRBJ2-3, with TRBD2 matching over 9 bases. CDR1 MNHEY and CDR2 SMNVEV come from the germline V gene (reference sequence). The V gene end was trimmed by 1 base and the J gene end by 5 bases; junction bases not matched to a gene: 7. There are 16 residues in the CDR3. CDR3 nucleotides: TGTGCCAGCAGTTTATACCCAGCGGGAGGACGAGATACGCAGTATTTT. This codes for CASSLYPAGGRDTQYF.

J is TRBJ2-5 and V is TRBV9, with 8 bases aligning to TRBD1. The germline CDR1 and CDR2 sequences are SGDLS and YYNGEE. This CDR3 has 14 amino acids. Unmatched junction bases numbered 4, after V lost 0 bases and J lost 6 bases. For the CDR3, the DNA is TGTGCCAGCAGCGTAGAAGGACAGGGACAGACCCAGTACTTC. It translates to CASSVEGQGQTQYF.

The V call is TRBV5-1, the J call TRBJ2-3, with 7 bases matching TRBD2. The V gene's germline CDR1 is SGHRS and CDR2 YFSETQ. The CDR3 covers 15 residues. After removal of 6 bases from V and 1 base from J, the junction contained 8 bases not matched to a gene. This CDR3 is CASTPREGGTDTQYF. The CDR3 DNA is TGCGCCAGCACCCCAAGGGAGGGAGGCACAGATACGCAGTATTTT.

The chain has TRBV28 and TRBJ2-1; 7 bases align to TRBD2. Germline CDR1 reads MDHEN; CDR2 reads SYDVKM. The CDR3 covers 16 residues. V lost 0 bases, J lost 0 bases, and 2 bases stayed unmatched. Written as DNA, the CDR3 is TGTGCCAGCAGTTTATGGGGCGGGAGCTCCTACAATGAGCAGTTCTTC. Amino acid sequence: CASSLWGGSSYNEQFF.

Only one count was recorded for this clone. The V call is TRBV5-1, the J call TRBJ2-7; TRBD1 might be the D (6 bases). The CDR3 is 16 residues long. Germline assignment: CDR1 SGHRS and CDR2 YFSETQ. The V gene lost 6 bases and the J gene lost 2 bases, with 21 bases spanning the gap. The DNA for the CDR3 is TGCGCCAGCACCCCCTCTACAGGGCTCTCTACCTACGAGCAGTACTTC. Protein product: CASTPSTGLSTYEQYF.